This T cell receptor (beta chain) was captured in a study of regulatory T cells in long-lasting Graves disease. Study-wide background: Persistent cases took antithyroid drugs over 5 years and stayed TSH receptor antibody positive.

Time point in this sample: persistent/refractory GD, antithyroid drugs over 5 years with positive TRAb. Construction of the TCR library relied on RNA isolated from PBMCs. Overall study results and limits: The study found lower TCR diversity in persistent Graves' patients than in newly diagnosed ones. Persistent patients shared more public clonotypes (roughly 2,500) than new patients (nearly 1,000).

Notes on this clonotype: Its cognate antigen is unknown.

Construction of the TCR beta libraries employed iRepertoire HTBI primers in conjunction with Arm-PCR of CDR3 regions. TCRdb reprocessed the multiplex PCR reads via MiXCR and lists one record per CDR3 protein. The data hold some 470,000 distinct CDR3 sequences, with roughly 21% observed a single time. V lost 3 bases and J 3 bases, leaving 8 bases between the germline ends. CDR1 is DFQATT and CDR2 is SNEGSKA in the germline V gene (reference sequence). The CDR3 contains 12 residues. The chain recombines TRBV20-1 with TRBJ1-1, with unresolved D. This material consisted of peripheral blood mononuclear cells (PBMCs), taken when the disease was refractory, from a patient treated with antithyroid drugs. The clonotype was recovered from a female donor with Graves disease. The CDR3 nucleotides are TGCAGTGCTAGCCGCGATTACACTGAAGCTTTCTTT. Protein sequence: CSASRDYTEAFF.